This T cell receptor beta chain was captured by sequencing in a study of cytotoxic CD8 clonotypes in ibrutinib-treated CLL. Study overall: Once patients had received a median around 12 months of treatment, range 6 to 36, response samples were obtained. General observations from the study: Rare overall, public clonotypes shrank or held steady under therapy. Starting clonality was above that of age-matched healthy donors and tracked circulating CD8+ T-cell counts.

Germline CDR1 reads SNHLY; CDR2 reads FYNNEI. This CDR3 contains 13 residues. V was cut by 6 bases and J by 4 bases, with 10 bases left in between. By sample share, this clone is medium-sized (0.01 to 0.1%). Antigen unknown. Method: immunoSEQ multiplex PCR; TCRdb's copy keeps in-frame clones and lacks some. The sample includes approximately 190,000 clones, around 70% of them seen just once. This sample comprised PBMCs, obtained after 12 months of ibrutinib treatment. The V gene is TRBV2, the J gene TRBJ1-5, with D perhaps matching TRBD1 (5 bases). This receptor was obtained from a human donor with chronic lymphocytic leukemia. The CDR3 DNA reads TGTGCCAGCAGGTCGCCAGGGAATCAGCCCCAGCATTTT. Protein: CASRSPGNQPQHF.